A selection of T cell receptor beta chains follows, all from one sample in a study of shared clonotypes between healthy human individuals. Only in-frame clones appear in the TCRdb table, and some are missing; sequencing was by immunoSEQ multiplex PCR. The repertoire has about 470,000 clones, around 75% of them found once; the top ten carry 13%. Sequencing used PBMCs. The receptors originated from a woman in her thirties or forties in good health. Some clones in this sample may be carry-over from other donors' samples. The CDR3 runs from the conserved cysteine through the conserved F or W. Fields, in order: V gene, D gene, J gene, clone size, CDR3 DNA, CDR3 protein. The D gene is left open where the match is weak. Not all rows give a size; the values are once, few, many and, for expanded clones, a class.

v_gene: TRBV5-4
d_gene: TRBD2
j_gene: TRBJ2-5
abundance: NA
CDR3nt: TGTGCCAGCAAAGCGGGGGCCCAAGAGACCCAGTACTTC
CDR3aa: CASKAGAQETQYF

v_gene: TRBV2
d_gene: NA
j_gene: TRBJ2-3
abundance: NA
CDR3nt: TGTGCCAGCAGTGTGTCCAGGAGACCCACAGATACGCAGTATTTT
CDR3aa: CASSVSRRPTDTQYF

v_gene: TRBV18
d_gene: NA
j_gene: TRBJ1-4
abundance: few
CDR3nt: TGTGCCAGCTCACCAATGGTGGGAAAACTGTTTTTT
CDR3aa: CASSPMVGKLFF

v_gene: TRBV11-3
d_gene: TRBD2
j_gene: TRBJ2-1
abundance: NA
CDR3nt: TGTGCCAGCAGTCCTCTAGCGGGGGCGGGTGAGCAGTTCTTC
CDR3aa: CASSPLAGAGEQFF

v_gene: TRBV29-1
d_gene: NA
j_gene: TRBJ2-1
abundance: NA
CDR3nt: TGCAGCACCAGTAGCGGAAACAATGAGCAGTTCTTC
CDR3aa: CSTSSGNNEQFF

v_gene: TRBV7-2
d_gene: TRBD2
j_gene: TRBJ2-7
abundance: NA
CDR3nt: TGTGCCAGCAGCTTAGAGGGACTAGGGGGGGTCCGCGAGCAGTACTTC
CDR3aa: CASSLEGLGGVREQYF

v_gene: TRBV20-1
d_gene: NA
j_gene: TRBJ1-1
abundance: few
CDR3nt: TGCAGTGCTAGGCTGGGAAATGAAGCTTTCTTT
CDR3aa: CSARLGNEAFF

v_gene: TRBV4-1
d_gene: NA
j_gene: TRBJ1-4
abundance: NA
CDR3nt: TGCGCCAGCAGCCAAGCCCCCCATAGGAATGAAAAACTGTTTTTT
CDR3aa: CASSQAPHRNEKLFF

v_gene: TRBV7-8
d_gene: TRBD1
j_gene: TRBJ1-2
abundance: NA
CDR3nt: TGTGCCAGCAGCTTAAACAGGGGAGAACGCTATGGCTACACCTTC
CDR3aa: CASSLNRGERYGYTF

v_gene: TRBV28
d_gene: TRBD1
j_gene: TRBJ2-4
abundance: few
CDR3nt: TGTGCCAGCAATCCTGGAGGGACAGGGAGGAACATTCAGTACTTC
CDR3aa: CASNPGGTGRNIQYF

v_gene: TRBV2
d_gene: NA
j_gene: TRBJ2-3
abundance: NA
CDR3nt: TGTGCCAGCAGTGAAGAAGTACTAGGTCCAGATACGCAGTATTTT
CDR3aa: CASSEEVLGPDTQYF